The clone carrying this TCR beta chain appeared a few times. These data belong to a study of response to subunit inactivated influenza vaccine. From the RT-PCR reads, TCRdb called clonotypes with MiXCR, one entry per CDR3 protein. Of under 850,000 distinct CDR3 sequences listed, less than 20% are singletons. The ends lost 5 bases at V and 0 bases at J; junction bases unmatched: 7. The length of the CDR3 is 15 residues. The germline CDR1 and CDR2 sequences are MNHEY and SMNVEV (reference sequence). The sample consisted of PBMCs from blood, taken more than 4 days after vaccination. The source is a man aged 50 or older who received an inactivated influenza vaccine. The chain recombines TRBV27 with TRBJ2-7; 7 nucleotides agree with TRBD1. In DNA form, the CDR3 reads TGTGCCAGCAGTCAGGGACAGACTTCCTCCTACGAGCAGTACTTC. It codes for CASSQGQTSSYEQYF.